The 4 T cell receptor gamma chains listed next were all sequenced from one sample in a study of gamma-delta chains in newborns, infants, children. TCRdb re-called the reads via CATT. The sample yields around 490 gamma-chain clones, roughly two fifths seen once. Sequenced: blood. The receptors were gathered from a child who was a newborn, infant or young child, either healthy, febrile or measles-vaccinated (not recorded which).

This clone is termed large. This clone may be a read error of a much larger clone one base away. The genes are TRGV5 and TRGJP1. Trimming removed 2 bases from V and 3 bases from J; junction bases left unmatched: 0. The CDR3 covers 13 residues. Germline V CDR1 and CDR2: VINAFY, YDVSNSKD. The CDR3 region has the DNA TGTGCCACCTGGGACACCACTGGTTGGTTCAAGATATTT. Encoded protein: CATWDTTGWFKIF.

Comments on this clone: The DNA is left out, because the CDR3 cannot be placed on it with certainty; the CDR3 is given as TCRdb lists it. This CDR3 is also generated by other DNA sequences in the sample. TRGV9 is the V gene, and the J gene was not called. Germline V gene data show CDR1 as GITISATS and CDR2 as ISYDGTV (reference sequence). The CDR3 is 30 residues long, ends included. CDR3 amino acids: CALWEVPLRNSLAVEQHLLSQVSIGRIQHF.

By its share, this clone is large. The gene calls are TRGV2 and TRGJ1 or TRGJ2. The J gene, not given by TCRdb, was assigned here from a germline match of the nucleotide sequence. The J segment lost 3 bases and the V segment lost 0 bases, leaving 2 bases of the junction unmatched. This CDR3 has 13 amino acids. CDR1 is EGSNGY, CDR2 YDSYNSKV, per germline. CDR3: CATWDGLYYKKLF. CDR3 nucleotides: TGTGCCACCTGGGACGGGCTTTATTATAAGAAACTCTTT.

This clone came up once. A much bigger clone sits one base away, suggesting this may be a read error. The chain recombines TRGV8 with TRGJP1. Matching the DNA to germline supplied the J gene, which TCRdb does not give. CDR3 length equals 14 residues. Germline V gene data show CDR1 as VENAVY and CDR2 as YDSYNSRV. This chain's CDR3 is CATQGGATGWFKIF. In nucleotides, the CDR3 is TGTGCCACCCAGGGTGGGGCCACTGGCTGGTTCAAGATATTT.